Listed here are 20 T cell receptor beta chains from one sample, sequenced in a study of neoadjuvant anti-PD-1 for oral cavity cancer (dated by TCRdb to the early 2020s). Sample time point, as interpreted from the label and publication: after neoadjuvant nivolumab, at surgical resection. Library preparation was by the immunoSEQ multiplex PCR assay. TCRdb took over this immuneACCESS table, retaining in-frame rearrangements with V and J assigned. Such tables are incomplete; in checked studies, under half of the missing clones stem from an unresolved V gene, and the remainder is unexplained. For this sample there are 13,000 to 15,000 clones; 65% to 80% appear just once. The ten top clones hold more than 3% of the sample. Sequencing was performed on PBMCs, taken after nivolumab (anti-PD-1) treatment. These receptors were obtained from a person aged 35-79 years with oral cavity squamous cell carcinoma.

The CDR3 bases are TGCGCCAGCAGCCAAGCCGGGACAGGATCCTACAATGAGCAGTTCTTC. Translation gives CASSQAGTGSYNEQFF. The V call is TRBV4-1, the J call TRBJ2-1; TRBD1 agrees at 8 bases. V trimming: 1 base; J trimming: 1 base; junction bases outside the gene matches: 3. This CDR3 contains 16 residues. Germline CDR1 and CDR2: MGHRA and YSYEKL.

The chain links TRBV4-2 to TRBJ2-5, with TRBD2 matching over 9 bases. Trimming took 4 bases from V and 4 from J; bases not matched to a gene: 4. The CDR3 is 14 residues long. Germline CDR1 LGHNA, CDR2 YNFKEQ. The CDR3 coding sequence is TGTGCCAGCAGCCTAGCGGGAGCGGTAGAGACCCAGTACTTC. Translated: CASSLAGAVETQYF.

This clone was seen more than once but under ten times. The chain couples TRBV19 to TRBJ1-5; no clear D. Per the germline V gene, CDR1 is LNHDA and CDR2 is SQIVND (reference sequence). CDR3 length equals 12 residues. Trimming stripped 1 base from V and 7 bases from J, with 5 bases between. The CDR3 protein is CASSIGGQPQHF. Here the CDR3 DNA reads TGTGCCAGTAGTATAGGTGGACAGCCCCAGCATTTT.

CDR3 sequence reads: CASSLAVGNTEAFF. CDR3 bases: TGTGCCAGCAGCTTGGCCGTAGGGAACACTGAAGCTTTCTTT. The chain has TRBV5-6 and TRBJ1-1; D remains unclear. The CDR3 covers 14 residues. V gave up 0 bases and J gave up 1 base, with 7 bases separating them. The germline V gene has CDR1 SGHDT and CDR2 YYEEEE.

The chain carries TRBV7-2 and TRBJ2-7, with a tentative D call TRBD2 (7 bases). Germline CDR1 reads SGHTA; CDR2 reads FQGNSA. This CDR3 contains 15 residues. With 5 bases removed from V and 0 bases from J, the gap between germline ends came to 14 bases. CDR3 coding DNA: TGTGCCAGCAGCCCGAAGGGGGGGGTCTCCTACGAGCAGTACTTC. This translates into CASSPKGGVSYEQYF.

The chain carries TRBV20-1 and TRBJ2-7; D possibly corresponds to TRBD2 (6 bases). Germline CDR1 and CDR2: DFQATT and SNEGSKA (reference sequence). V lost 6 bases, J lost 3 bases, and 9 bases lay in between. The CDR3 is made up of 11 amino acids. The CDR3 protein is CSAMTSYEQYF. CDR3 bases: TGCAGTGCCATGACTAGCTACGAGCAGTACTTC.

This chain joins TRBV10-3 and TRBJ2-2; D may be TRBD2 (5 bases). From germline, CDR1 is ENHRY and CDR2 SYGVKD. The CDR3 spans 13 residues. V was clipped by 10 bases and J by 5 bases, with 14 bases between them. The CDR3 reads CATSHERTGELFF. CDR3 DNA: TGTGCCACCTCACACGAGCGGACCGGGGAGCTGTTTTTT.

This clone has just one count. The J gene is TRBJ1-1, the V gene TRBV10-3; TRBD1 aligns across 11 bases. Germline trimming cut 7 bases from V and 1 base from J; bases unmatched to any gene: 5. The CDR3 has 15 amino acids. Germline V gene lookup returns CDR1 ENHRY and CDR2 SYGVKD. CDR3 DNA sequence: TGTGCCATCAAAGCTGGGACAGGGGGGAACACTGAAGCTTTCTTT. Its protein product is CAIKAGTGGNTEAFF.

A few counts support this clone. The chain is built from TRBV9 and TRBJ2-1; 10 nucleotides agree with TRBD2. V shed 4 bases and J 7 bases; nucleotides not matched to a gene: 8. Germline V gene data show CDR1 as SGDLS and CDR2 as YYNGEE. CDR3 length: 15 residues. The CDR3 region is CASSSGAGGQNEQFF. Here the CDR3 DNA reads TGTGCCAGCAGCTCGGGAGCGGGAGGGCAGAATGAGCAGTTCTTC.

This clone was picked up one time. This sequence joins TRBV5-4 and TRBJ2-1, with D perhaps matching TRBD2 (5 bases). Trimming took off 1 base at V and 5 bases at J, with 7 bases between the two ends. The CDR3 runs to 13 residues. Germline CDR1 SGHNT, CDR2 YYREEE (reference sequence). The CDR3 DNA reads TGTGCCAGCAGCTTGCGGGATAACAATGAGCAGTTCTTC. Encoded protein: CASSLRDNNEQFF. Full variable domain (missing parts from reference TRBV5-4 and TRBJ2-1): ETGVTQSPTHLIKTRGQQVTLRCSSQSGHNTVSWYQQALGQGPQFIFQYYREEENGRGNFPPRFSGLQFPNYSSELNVNALELDDSALYLCASSLRDNNEQFFGPGTRLTVL.

This rearrangement joins TRBV10-3 to TRBJ2-7; 7 bases align to TRBD2. Looked up from germline, CDR1 is ENHRY and CDR2 is SYGVKD. The junction had 11 bases not matched to a gene; V was cut back by 7 bases and J by 2 bases. There are 15 residues in the CDR3. CDR3 region: CAITRGGGPTYEQYF. The CDR3, as DNA: TGTGCCATCACTCGGGGCGGGGGACCCACCTACGAGCAGTACTTC.

V and J are TRBV7-6 and TRBJ2-3; tentative D call: TRBD2 (6 bases). The V end lost 3 bases, the J end lost 5 bases, and 9 bases lay between the germline ends. There are 13 residues in the CDR3. Germline CDR1 reads SGHVS; CDR2 reads FNYEAQ. The CDR3 protein is CASSFQAGDTQYF. CDR3 bases: TGTGCCAGCAGCTTTCAAGCGGGAGATACGCAGTATTTT.

The chain uses TRBV4-2 and TRBJ1-1; TRBD1 is a possible D gene (6 bases). The length of the CDR3 is 14 residues. Per germline, CDR1 LGHNA and CDR2 YNFKEQ. Trimming shortened V by 1 base and J by 8 bases, and 14 bases separated the two germline ends. CDR3 protein: CASSQGPGRGEAFF. CDR3 bases: TGTGCCAGCAGCCAAGGTCCAGGGAGGGGGGAAGCTTTCTTT.

The rearrangement joins TRBV28 to TRBJ1-5; no reliable D call. V dropped 6 bases and J dropped 4 bases, with 16 bases sitting between them. The CDR3 loop spans 15 amino acids. Germline CDR1 and CDR2: MDHEN and SYDVKM. CDR3 DNA sequence: TGTGCCAGCAGCCTTCCGAGGGATTGGAATCAGCCCCAGCATTTT. As protein: CASSLPRDWNQPQHF.

This clone was detected only a few times. The V gene is TRBV7-2, the J gene TRBJ1-4; D not resolved. The germline V gene has CDR1 SGHTA and CDR2 FQGNSA. This CDR3 comprises 13 residues. V was pared by 2 bases and J by 5 bases, with 6 bases between. The CDR3 protein is CASSLNGNEKLFF. The CDR3 region has the DNA TGTGCCAGCAGCTTAAACGGGAATGAAAAACTGTTTTTT. The whole variable domain, remainder taken from reference TRBV7-2 and TRBJ1-4, is GAGVSQSPSNKVTEKGKDVELRCDPISGHTALYWYRQSLGQGLEFLIYFQGNSAPDKSGLPSDRFSAERTGGSVSTLTIQRTQQEDSAVYLCASSLNGNEKLFFGSGTQLSVL.

The chain is built from TRBV2 and TRBJ2-3, with a possible D match to TRBD2 (6 bases). Germline V gene lookup returns CDR1 SNHLY and CDR2 FYNNEI. This CDR3 region has 15 residues. Trimming shortened V by 3 bases and J by 4 bases, and 14 bases separated the two germline ends. In DNA form, the CDR3 reads TGTGCCAGCAGTGACCCGGGGGAAAGCGCAGATACGCAGTATTTT. Protein: CASSDPGESADTQYF. The full variable domain, rest sourced from reference TRBV2 and TRBJ2-3, is EPEVTQTPSHQVTQMGQEVILRCVPISNHLYFYWYRQILGQKVEFLVSFYNNEISEKSEIFDDQFSVERPDGSNFTLKIRSTKLEDSAMYFCASSDPGESADTQYFGPGTRLTVL.

The V call is TRBV2, the J call TRBJ2-7; 10 bases agree with TRBD2. This CDR3 comprises 18 residues. Germline V lookup: CDR1 SNHLY, CDR2 FYNNEI. V lost 3 bases to trimming and J lost 0 bases; unmatched junction nucleotides: 11. CDR3 residues: CASSDPIAGGQSSYEQYF. The CDR3 DNA follows: TGTGCCAGCAGTGATCCAATAGCGGGAGGTCAGAGCTCCTACGAGCAGTACTTC.

The chain is built from TRBV11-2 and TRBJ2-5; TRBD2 matches 11 bases. This CDR3 spans 16 amino acids. V shed 4 bases and J 3 bases; nucleotides not matched to a gene: 7. Germline CDR1 reads SGHAT; CDR2 reads FQNNGV. The CDR3 sequence: CASSSGLAGAEETQYF. DNA for the CDR3: TGTGCCAGCAGCTCCGGACTAGCGGGCGCAGAAGAGACCCAGTACTTC.

This sequence joins TRBV29-1 and TRBJ1-2; D remains ambiguous. CDR1 is SQVTM and CDR2 is ANQGSEA in the germline V gene. The CDR3 is 14 residues long. Trimming removed 2 bases from V and 4 bases from J, with 14 bases in between. CDR3 bases: TGCAGCGTTGAATTAGACCCCATAATCTATGGCTACACCTTC. This gives the protein CSVELDPIIYGYTF.

This chain connects TRBV6-5 to TRBJ1-2; 9 bases align to TRBD1. Trimming removed 2 bases from V and 7 bases from J; junction bases left unmatched: 11. This CDR3 is 16 amino acids long. Germline V gene lookup returns CDR1 MNHEY and CDR2 SVGAGI. As DNA, the CDR3 is TGTGCCAGCAGTTACCGACCAACAGGGGGCATAGGTGGCTACACCTTC. Protein sequence: CASSYRPTGGIGGYTF.